This T cell receptor beta chain was obtained from a study of T cells in Graves' hyperthyroidism and ophthalmopathy. V was pared by 1 base and J by 5 bases, with 7 bases of the junction left unmatched. The CDR3 consists of 16 residues. The V gene's germline CDR1 is SGHRS and CDR2 YFSETQ. Template material for amplifying TCR beta CDR3 regions consisted of RNA transcripts. RT-PCR in the first round (using the HTBI primer set) targeted the TCR CDR3. TCRdb fed the multiplex PCR reads into MiXCR, producing one record per CDR3 protein. The table records approximately 600,000 distinct CDR3 sequences, approximately 15% of them present only once. This clonotype was counted many times.

Sequencing used blood. This TCR was sampled from a woman aged 25-40 years with Graves' hyperthyroidism that later progressed to Graves' ophthalmopathy. This rearrangement joins TRBV5-1 to TRBJ2-3; 10 bases map to TRBD2. DNA for the CDR3: TGCGCCAGCAGCTTGTACGCTAGCGGGAGCGAAGATACGCAGTATTTT. This codes for CASSLYASGSEDTQYF.